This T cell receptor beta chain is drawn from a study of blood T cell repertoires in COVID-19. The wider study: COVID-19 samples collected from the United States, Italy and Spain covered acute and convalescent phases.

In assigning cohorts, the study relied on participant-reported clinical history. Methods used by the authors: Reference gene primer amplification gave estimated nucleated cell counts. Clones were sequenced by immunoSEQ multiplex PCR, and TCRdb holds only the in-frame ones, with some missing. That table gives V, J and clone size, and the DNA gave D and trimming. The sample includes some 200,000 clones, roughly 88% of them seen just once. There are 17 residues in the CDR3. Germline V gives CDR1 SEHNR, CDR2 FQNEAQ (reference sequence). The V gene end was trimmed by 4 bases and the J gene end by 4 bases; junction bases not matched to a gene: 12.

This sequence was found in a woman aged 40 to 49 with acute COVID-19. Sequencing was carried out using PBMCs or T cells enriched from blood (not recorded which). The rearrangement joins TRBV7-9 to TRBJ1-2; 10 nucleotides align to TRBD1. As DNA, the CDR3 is TGTGCCAGCAGCTCAATTATCGGGACAGGGGTTGGCTATGGCTACACCTTC. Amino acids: CASSSIIGTGVGYGYTF. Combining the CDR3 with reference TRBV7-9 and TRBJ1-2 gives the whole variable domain DTGVSQNPRHKITKRGQNVTFRCDPISEHNRLYWYRQTLGQGPEFLTYFQNEAQLEKSRLLSDRFSAERPKGSFSTLEIQRTEQGDSAMYLCASSSIIGTGVGYGYTFGSGTRLTVV.